These T cell receptor beta chains were read from a single sample in a study of cytomegalovirus exposure and HLA in healthy donors. TCRdb's table, derived via immunoSEQ multiplex PCR, lists solely in-frame clones and lacks some. The sample yields under 200,000 clones, over 85% seen once. The sequenced sample was PBMCs. These receptors all come from a man aged 18 to 29 in good health and CMV-seropositive. The CDR3 runs from the conserved cysteine through the conserved F or W. The order of the fields is J gene, D gene, clone size, V gene, CDR3 protein, CDR3 DNA. The D gene is left open where the match is weak. Not all rows give a size; the values are once, few, many and, for expanded clones, a class.

j_gene: TRBJ2-7
d_gene: TRBD2
abundance: once
v_gene: TRBV7-9
CDR3aa: CASSPDPGRPPYEQYF
CDR3nt: TGTGCCAGCAGCCCCGACCCCGGGAGGCCTCCCTACGAGCAGTACTTC

j_gene: TRBJ1-2
d_gene: .
abundance: .
v_gene: TRBV6-6
CDR3aa: CASSVAVGYGYTF
CDR3nt: TGTGCCAGCAGTGTCGCGGTTGGGTATGGCTACACCTTC

j_gene: TRBJ2-2
d_gene: .
abundance: .
v_gene: TRBV18
CDR3aa: CASSPDKSGELFF
CDR3nt: TGTGCCAGCTCACCAGACAAATCCGGGGAGCTGTTTTTT

j_gene: TRBJ1-1
d_gene: .
abundance: .
v_gene: TRBV7-9
CDR3aa: CASSSTGGRGNTEAFF
CDR3nt: TGTGCCAGCAGTTCGACAGGTGGCAGGGGGAACACTGAAGCTTTCTTT

j_gene: TRBJ1-5
d_gene: .
abundance: few
v_gene: TRBV25-1
CDR3aa: CASSGVGGNTQHF
CDR3nt: TGTGCCAGCAGTGGGGTGGGGGGAAATACCCAGCATTTT

j_gene: TRBJ1-5
d_gene: TRBD1
abundance: .
v_gene: TRBV13
CDR3aa: CASSSTGNNQPQHF
CDR3nt: TGTGCCAGCAGCTCGACAGGGAACAATCAGCCCCAGCATTTT

j_gene: TRBJ1-3
d_gene: .
abundance: .
v_gene: TRBV9
CDR3aa: CASSVQETGNTIYF
CDR3nt: TGTGCCAGCAGCGTTCAGGAAACTGGAAACACCATATATTTT

j_gene: TRBJ2-2
d_gene: .
abundance: once
v_gene: TRBV7-3
CDR3aa: CASSLEAGGIGELFF
CDR3nt: TGTGCCAGCAGCTTGGAGGCAGGGGGGATCGGGGAGCTGTTTTTT

j_gene: TRBJ2-5
d_gene: .
abundance: .
v_gene: TRBV6-5
CDR3aa: CASRLAFQIQETQYF
CDR3nt: TGTGCCAGCAGGCTAGCCTTCCAGATCCAAGAGACCCAGTACTTC

j_gene: TRBJ2-1
d_gene: TRBD2
abundance: .
v_gene: TRBV7-2
CDR3aa: CASSFSGGDYNEQFF
CDR3nt: TGTGCCAGCAGCTTTAGCGGGGGCGATTACAATGAGCAGTTCTTC

j_gene: TRBJ2-2
d_gene: .
abundance: .
v_gene: TRBV14
CDR3aa: CASSQWLPGSGELFF
CDR3nt: TGTGCCAGCAGCCAATGGCTCCCAGGGTCCGGGGAGCTGTTTTTT

j_gene: TRBJ2-6
d_gene: TRBD2
abundance: .
v_gene: TRBV19
CDR3aa: CASSLLAEISGANVLTF
CDR3nt: TGTGCCAGTAGCTTACTAGCGGAGATCTCTGGGGCCAACGTCCTGACTTTC

j_gene: TRBJ1-2
d_gene: .
abundance: few
v_gene: TRBV4-1
CDR3aa: CASSPSAAVYGYTF
CDR3nt: TGCGCCAGCAGCCCTTCGGCGGCGGTCTATGGCTACACCTTC

j_gene: TRBJ2-2
d_gene: .
abundance: .
v_gene: TRBV7-2
CDR3aa: CASSLGAGGNTGELFF
CDR3nt: TGTGCCAGCAGCTTAGGGGCGGGTGGAAACACCGGGGAGCTGTTTTTT

j_gene: TRBJ2-1
d_gene: TRBD1
abundance: .
v_gene: TRBV6-4
CDR3aa: CASSPGQYNEQFF
CDR3nt: TGTGCCAGCAGCCCGGGACAGTACAATGAGCAGTTCTTC

j_gene: TRBJ2-7
d_gene: TRBD1
abundance: .
v_gene: TRBV5-4
CDR3aa: CASSLAQGFHYEQYF
CDR3nt: TGTGCCAGCAGCTTAGCACAGGGGTTCCACTACGAGCAGTACTTC

j_gene: TRBJ2-1
d_gene: TRBD2
abundance: .
v_gene: TRBV9
CDR3aa: CASSVLGGEQFF
CDR3nt: TGTGCCAGCAGCGTACTCGGGGGGGAGCAGTTCTTC

j_gene: TRBJ2-7
d_gene: .
abundance: .
v_gene: TRBV6-1
CDR3aa: CASSDRERYEQYF
CDR3nt: TGTGCCAGCAGTGACCGGGAGCGGTACGAGCAGTACTTC

j_gene: TRBJ1-1
d_gene: TRBD1
abundance: .
v_gene: TRBV7-2
CDR3aa: CASSFGQVNTEAFF
CDR3nt: TGTGCCAGCAGCTTCGGACAGGTGAACACTGAAGCTTTCTTT

j_gene: TRBJ2-1
d_gene: .
abundance: .
v_gene: TRBV7-2
CDR3aa: CASSPRNELAYPYNEQFF
CDR3nt: TGTGCCAGCAGCCCTCGCAACGAACTAGCCTACCCCTACAATGAGCAGTTCTTC

j_gene: TRBJ2-1
d_gene: TRBD2
abundance: .
v_gene: TRBV19
CDR3aa: CASRMTKREGQNNEQFF
CDR3nt: TGTGCCAGTAGGATGACTAAGCGGGAGGGCCAGAACAATGAGCAGTTCTTC

j_gene: TRBJ2-1
d_gene: TRBD2
abundance: .
v_gene: TRBV13
CDR3aa: CASSYLAGGGDEQFF
CDR3nt: TGTGCCAGCAGCTACCTAGCGGGAGGGGGCGATGAGCAGTTCTTC

j_gene: TRBJ1-1
d_gene: .
abundance: .
v_gene: TRBV7-9
CDR3aa: CASSSRQNGEAFF
CDR3nt: TGTGCCAGCAGCTCGCGCCAAAACGGTGAAGCTTTCTTT

j_gene: TRBJ1-1
d_gene: .
abundance: .
v_gene: TRBV4-2
CDR3aa: CASSQVTQGSTEAFF
CDR3nt: TGTGCCAGCAGCCAAGTCACCCAGGGCAGCACTGAAGCTTTCTTT

j_gene: TRBJ2-1
d_gene: TRBD2
abundance: .
v_gene: TRBV9
CDR3aa: CASSVGIAGGIDEQFF
CDR3nt: TGTGCCAGCAGCGTAGGTATTGCGGGAGGGATCGATGAGCAGTTCTTC

j_gene: TRBJ2-2
d_gene: TRBD1
abundance: .
v_gene: TRBV6-1
CDR3aa: CASDPGQGRTGELFF
CDR3nt: TGTGCCAGCGATCCGGGACAGGGTCGCACCGGGGAGCTGTTTTTT

j_gene: TRBJ1-5
d_gene: .
abundance: .
v_gene: TRBV4-1
CDR3aa: CASSQAAGEYQPQHF
CDR3nt: TGCGCCAGCAGCCAAGCGGCAGGGGAGTATCAGCCCCAGCATTTT

j_gene: TRBJ1-2
d_gene: .
abundance: .
v_gene: TRBV9
CDR3aa: CASSVDSGNYGYTF
CDR3nt: TGTGCCAGCAGCGTAGATTCGGGGAACTATGGCTACACCTTC

j_gene: TRBJ2-1
d_gene: TRBD2
abundance: .
v_gene: TRBV18
CDR3aa: CASSPGLGIYNEQFF
CDR3nt: TGTGCCAGCTCACCGGGACTAGGGATATACAATGAGCAGTTCTTC

j_gene: TRBJ2-3
d_gene: .
abundance: .
v_gene: TRBV7-9
CDR3aa: CASSRGTGGSTDTQYF
CDR3nt: TGTGCCAGCAGCCGGGGGACCGGGGGAAGCACAGATACGCAGTATTTT

j_gene: TRBJ1-2
d_gene: .
abundance: .
v_gene: TRBV27
CDR3aa: CASSFKTNYGYTF
CDR3nt: TGTGCCAGCAGTTTCAAAACTAACTATGGCTACACCTTC

j_gene: TRBJ2-1
d_gene: TRBD2
abundance: .
v_gene: TRBV5-1
CDR3aa: CASSLGLAGSYNEQFF
CDR3nt: TGCGCCAGCAGCTTGGGCCTAGCGGGCTCCTACAATGAGCAGTTCTTC

j_gene: TRBJ2-7
d_gene: .
abundance: .
v_gene: TRBV6-5
CDR3aa: CASRGVTGRFEQYF
CDR3nt: TGTGCCAGCAGAGGAGTCACAGGTCGTTTTGAGCAGTACTTC

j_gene: TRBJ2-5
d_gene: .
abundance: .
v_gene: TRBV2
CDR3aa: CASSEALAGRETQYF
CDR3nt: TGTGCCAGCAGTGAAGCGCTGGCGGGTCGGGAGACCCAGTACTTC

j_gene: TRBJ1-2
d_gene: .
abundance: .
v_gene: TRBV5-6
CDR3aa: CASSITGKGIRYYGYTF
CDR3nt: TGTGCCAGCAGCATTACAGGGAAAGGCATTCGGTACTATGGCTACACCTTC

j_gene: TRBJ2-7
d_gene: TRBD1
abundance: .
v_gene: TRBV28
CDR3aa: CASSFGPGQGRSYEQYF
CDR3nt: TGTGCCAGCAGTTTTGGGCCGGGACAGGGGCGCTCCTACGAGCAGTACTTC

j_gene: TRBJ2-7
d_gene: .
abundance: .
v_gene: TRBV28
CDR3aa: CASSFAHRGTPPYEQYF
CDR3nt: TGTGCCAGCAGTTTTGCCCATCGCGGGACTCCACCCTACGAGCAGTACTTC

j_gene: TRBJ2-2
d_gene: .
abundance: .
v_gene: TRBV29-1
CDR3aa: CSVVQNTGELFF
CDR3nt: TGCAGCGTTGTTCAGAACACCGGGGAGCTGTTTTTT

j_gene: TRBJ2-2
d_gene: TRBD1
abundance: .
v_gene: TRBV7-9
CDR3aa: CASSWTGILTGELFF
CDR3nt: TGTGCCAGCAGCTGGACAGGGATATTAACCGGGGAGCTGTTTTTT

j_gene: TRBJ2-3
d_gene: TRBD2
abundance: once
v_gene: TRBV5-1
CDR3aa: CASSPAGTSGRDTQYF
CDR3nt: TGCGCCAGCAGCCCCGCCGGGACTAGCGGGAGGGATACGCAGTATTTT

j_gene: TRBJ1-5
d_gene: .
abundance: .
v_gene: TRBV2
CDR3aa: CATTQGTTAQPQHF
CDR3nt: TGTGCCACCACACAGGGAACTACGGCTCAGCCCCAGCATTTT

j_gene: TRBJ1-1
d_gene: .
abundance: .
v_gene: TRBV29-1
CDR3aa: CSVVEQTMNTEAFF
CDR3nt: TGCAGCGTTGTAGAGCAGACTATGAACACTGAAGCTTTCTTT

j_gene: TRBJ2-5
d_gene: TRBD2
abundance: once
v_gene: TRBV5-1
CDR3aa: CASSLVGLAGAGGETQYF
CDR3nt: TGCGCCAGCAGCTTGGTAGGACTAGCGGGAGCGGGCGGAGAGACCCAGTACTTC

j_gene: TRBJ1-1
d_gene: .
abundance: few
v_gene: TRBV4-1
CDR3aa: CASSQEGVTEAFF
CDR3nt: TGCGCCAGCAGCCAAGAGGGAGTTACTGAAGCTTTCTTT

j_gene: TRBJ2-1
d_gene: TRBD2
abundance: .
v_gene: TRBV6-4
CDR3aa: CASPLAGPYNEQFF
CDR3nt: TGTGCCAGCCCGCTAGCGGGGCCCTACAATGAGCAGTTCTTC

j_gene: TRBJ2-2
d_gene: .
abundance: .
v_gene: TRBV4-1
CDR3aa: CASSQVSADWNTGELFF
CDR3nt: TGCGCCAGCAGCCAAGTATCGGCGGATTGGAACACCGGGGAGCTGTTTTTT

j_gene: TRBJ2-3
d_gene: .
abundance: .
v_gene: TRBV7-9
CDR3aa: CASSLLLMGDTDTQYF
CDR3nt: TGTGCCAGCAGCTTGCTACTGATGGGCGACACAGATACGCAGTATTTT

j_gene: TRBJ1-1
d_gene: TRBD1
abundance: .
v_gene: TRBV15
CDR3aa: CATSRVPLWDRGRGWTEAFF
CDR3nt: TGTGCCACCAGCAGAGTCCCACTTTGGGACAGGGGGCGTGGATGGACTGAAGCTTTCTTT

j_gene: TRBJ2-3
d_gene: TRBD1
abundance: .
v_gene: TRBV28
CDR3aa: CASSFTDRVAFTDTQYF
CDR3nt: TGTGCCAGCAGTTTTACTGACAGGGTGGCCTTCACAGATACGCAGTATTTT

j_gene: TRBJ2-1
d_gene: TRBD2
abundance: .
v_gene: TRBV5-4
CDR3aa: CASSWGGNEQFF
CDR3nt: TGTGCCAGCAGCTGGGGGGGCAATGAGCAGTTCTTC

j_gene: TRBJ1-1
d_gene: TRBD1
abundance: .
v_gene: TRBV7-8
CDR3aa: CASSSGQGGGTEAFF
CDR3nt: TGTGCCAGCAGCTCCGGACAGGGGGGTGGCACTGAAGCTTTCTTT